This T cell receptor beta chain derives from a study of shared clonotypes between healthy human individuals. The overall study: A donor's plate count was three for CD4 naive and three for CD4 memory; CD8 naive had two and CD8 memory one. General study points: Estimated clonotype richness was generally higher in naive than memory subsets.

Germline CDR1 and CDR2: LNHNV and YYDKDF (reference sequence). The CDR3 totals 16 residues. V lost 9 bases and J lost 9, with 24 bases in between. To note about this clone: The antigen is undetermined.

The run depth of the assay was deep. This table comes from immunoSEQ multiplex PCR, and its TCRdb copy is limited to in-frame clones, with some not included. Among about 2 million clones listed, over 85% were seen once. Naive CD8 populations comprised CD45RO-negative cells positively selected for CCR7, excluding terminally differentiated effector memory CD45RA+ cells. Every donor was a Caucasian adult from Nashville, Tennessee. Input material: naive CD8+ T cells sorted from blood. The chain links TRBV15 to TRBJ2-6; D gene ambiguous. The clonotype originates from a man aged 18 to 29 in good health. The CDR3 DNA reads TGTGCCACTACTTTTTTCGGGTCCGCGGAGTTCAACGTCCTGACTTTC. Translating it yields CATTFFGSAEFNVLTF. Supplemented by reference TRBV15 and TRBJ2-6, the full variable domain reads DAMVIQNPRYQVTQFGKPVTLSCSQTLNHNVMYWYQQKSSQAPKLLFHYYDKDFNNEADTPDNFQSRRPNTSFCFLDIRSPGLGDTAMYLCATTFFGSAEFNVLTFGAGSRLTVL.